This T cell receptor beta chain derives from a study of T cell clonotyping in hematopoietic cell transplantation. The count of this clone is one. This CDR3 spans 15 amino acids. Germline CDR1 and CDR2: MDHEN and SYDVKM. Trimming at V came to 5 bases and at J to 5 bases, leaving 3 bases not matched to a gene. TCRdb's table, derived via immunoSEQ multiplex PCR, lists solely in-frame clones and lacks some. The repertoire holds about 12,000 clones, with just under 95% as singletons. The chain couples TRBV28 to TRBJ2-5; 15 nucleotides match TRBD2. Sequenced material: PBMCs, taken 100 days after allogeneic stem cell transplant. The source of this sequence is a female patient aged 50 to 60 who had an allogeneic stem cell transplant from an unrelated donor, so the T cells may come from the graft donor. Some clones in this sample may be carry-over from other donors' samples. CDR3 bases: TGTGCCAGCAGTCTCGGACTAGCGGGAGGGGAGACCCAGTACTTC. This gives the protein CASSLGLAGGETQYF.